The 22 T cell receptor beta chains below all came from one sample that was sequenced in a study of T cell repertoires in cytomegalovirus infection. TCRdb used MiXCR to reprocess the reads, holding one entry per CDR3 protein. The data contain approximately 700,000 distinct CDR3 sequences, less than 40% of them singletons. Sample: PBMCs. These TCRs come from a human donor in good health (CMV status not recorded). Some clones in this sample may be carry-over from other donors' samples.

The rearrangement links TRBV14 to TRBJ1-6; no clear D. The CDR3 is 13 residues long. Germline V lookup: CDR1 SGHDN, CDR2 FVKESK. The V end was cut by 4 bases, the J end by 14 bases, with 15 bases between. The CDR3 sequence: CASSPELGGTLHF. DNA of the CDR3: TGTGCCAGCAGCCCCGAGTTAGGTGGGACCCTCCACTTT. The entire variable domain, with the rest obtained from reference TRBV14 and TRBJ1-6, is as follows: EAGVTQFPSHSVIEKGQTVTLRCDPISGHDNLYWYRRVMGKEIKFLLHFVKESKQDESGMPNNRFLAERTGGTYSTLKVQPAELEDSGVYFCASSPELGGTLHFGNGTRLTVT.

Remarks on this clonotype: A much bigger clone sits one base away, suggesting this may be a read error. The chain recombines TRBV7-6 with TRBJ2-7; D unclear. The CDR3 length is 14 residues. Germline V CDR1 and CDR2: SGHVS, FNYEAQ. As DNA, the CDR3 is TGTGCCAGCAGCCACACACAGTCTGGGTCCGAGCCGTACTTC. Translated, it gives CASSHTQSGSEPYF.

The chain has TRBV12-3 or TRBV12-4 and TRBJ2-7, with a tentative D call TRBD1 (5 bases). The CDR3 length is 14 residues. V was clipped by 4 bases and J by 4 bases, with 14 bases between them. The CDR3 sequence: CASSSETVPYEQYF. DNA for the CDR3: TGTGCCAGCAGTTCGGAGACAGTCCCATACGAGCAGTACTTC.

There are many counts of this clonotype. J is TRBJ1-4 and V is TRBV7-8; 7 nucleotides agree with TRBD1. V was pared by 3 bases and J by 0 bases, with 1 base of the junction left unmatched. Germline values: CDR1 SGHVS, CDR2 FQNEAQ. The CDR3 contains 15 residues. In DNA form, the CDR3 reads TGTGCCAGCAGCTTCCAGGGGGCAACTAATGAAAAACTGTTTTTT. This sequence encodes CASSFQGATNEKLFF.

The rearrangement joins TRBV20-1 to TRBJ2-5, with TRBD1 matching over 11 bases. CDR3 length: 15 residues. The trim removed 1 base at V and 2 bases at J, leaving 3 bases unmatched. Per the germline V gene, CDR1 is DFQATT and CDR2 is SNEGSKA (reference sequence). The CDR3 loop reads CSARGDRGTQETQYF. DNA of the CDR3: TGCAGTGCTAGAGGGGACAGGGGGACACAAGAGACCCAGTACTTC.

The J gene is TRBJ1-1, the V gene TRBV11-2, with D perhaps matching TRBD1 (5 bases). V dropped 5 bases and J dropped 1 base, with 11 bases sitting between them. CDR3 length: 14 residues. Germline CDR1 is SGHAT and CDR2 is FQNNGV. CDR3 sequence (DNA): TGTGCCAGCAGCACCCGGGGCAGGAACACTGAAGCTTTCTTT. This translates into CASSTRGRNTEAFF.

This clonotype occurred a few times. This chain joins TRBV11-2 and TRBJ1-1; possible D gene TRBD1, 6 bases. The V gene's germline CDR1 is SGHAT and CDR2 FQNNGV. The CDR3 consists of 16 residues. With 5 bases removed from V and 0 bases from J, the gap between germline ends came to 16 bases. The CDR3 coding sequence is TGTGCCAGCAGCCCAAAGACAGGTCTCATGAACACTGAAGCTTTCTTT. It encodes CASSPKTGLMNTEAFF.

This clonotype has more than one count but fewer than ten. The V call is TRBV6-1, the J call TRBJ2-3; TRBD1 is a possible D gene (6 bases). Germline-derived CDR1 and CDR2 are MNHNS and SASEGT. This CDR3 is built from 15 residues. V was pared by 2 bases and J by 4 bases, with 13 bases between. CDR3 in DNA: TGTGCCAGCAGTGAACCGGGACACGACCCAGATACGCAGTATTTT. Encoded protein: CASSEPGHDPDTQYF.

The genes are TRBV12-3 or TRBV12-4 and TRBJ2-2; 8 bases line up with TRBD2. The CDR3 length is 16 residues. The trim removed 6 bases at V and 0 bases at J, leaving 6 bases unmatched. The CDR3 is CASRPRLATNTGELFF. CDR3 nucleotide sequence: TGTGCCAGCAGGCCACGACTAGCGACGAACACCGGGGAGCTGTTTTTT.

This clonotype was observed a few times. CDR3 region: CASREGESSYNEQFF. In nucleotides, the CDR3 is TGTGCCAGCAGGGAGGGGGAGAGCTCCTACAATGAGCAGTTCTTC. This chain uses TRBV6-5 with TRBJ2-1; D could derive from TRBD1 or TRBD2 (6 bases each). The V end lost 6 bases, the J end lost 0 bases, and 12 bases lay between the germline ends. Germline values: CDR1 MNHEY, CDR2 SVGAGI. This CDR3 is built from 15 residues.

This clonotype was counted between two and nine times. V gene TRBV7-9 combines with J gene TRBJ1-2, with a tentative D call TRBD1 (6 bases). The CDR3 has 15 residues. Germline lookup yields CDR1 SEHNR and CDR2 FQNEAQ (reference sequence). Trimming removed 3 bases at V and 1 base at J, with 12 bases between. The chain's CDR3 is CASSFAGQSNYGYTF. For the CDR3, the DNA is TGTGCCAGCAGCTTTGCCGGACAGAGTAACTATGGCTACACCTTC.

Note on this clonotype: The germline gene is not matched at one end of the junction; a read error may be the cause. The chain couples TRBV20-1 to TRBJ2-7; D uncertain. Germline V CDR1 and CDR2: DFQATT, SNEGSKA (reference sequence). CDR3 length: 12 amino acids. In nucleotides, the CDR3 is TGCAGGGCTAGAACTCTCTCCTACGAGCATTACTTC. Its translation is CRARTLSYEHYF.

V usage is TRBV6-5 and J usage is TRBJ1-6; 9 nucleotides match TRBD1. There are 17 residues in the CDR3. V was clipped by 2 bases and J by 10 bases; unmatched bases: 12. The germline gives CDR1 MNHEY, CDR2 SVGAGI. The CDR3: CASSYTPGTGIESPLHF. The CDR3 nucleotides are TGTGCCAGCAGTTACACCCCCGGGACAGGGATAGAATCACCCCTCCACTTT.

This clonotype was seen only a few times. The rearrangement links TRBV7-9 to TRBJ1-3; D unresolved. Deletions cut 3 bases from V and 3 bases from J, with 9 bases between. This CDR3 is built from 14 residues. From germline, CDR1 is SEHNR and CDR2 FQNEAQ (reference sequence). CDR3 DNA: TGTGCCAGCAGCTTGAGGAGAAGTGGAAACACCATATATTTT. It codes for CASSLRRSGNTIYF.

This clonotype was counted only a few times. The chain uses TRBV20-1 and TRBJ2-2; a weak D match, TRBD2 (7 bases). Germline V lookup: CDR1 DFQATT, CDR2 SNEGSKA (reference sequence). Trimming shortened V by 0 bases and J by 8 bases, and 16 bases separated the two germline ends. This CDR3 comprises 15 residues. CDR3 protein: CSARDPRGAPGELFF. CDR3 sequence (DNA): TGCAGTGCTAGAGATCCACGGGGGGCCCCTGGGGAGCTGTTTTTT.

This chain joins TRBV20-1 and TRBJ1-1; 10 nucleotides line up with TRBD1. The CDR3 is 15 amino acids. V gave up 1 base and J gave up 5 bases; unmatched junction bases: 7. CDR1 DFQATT and CDR2 SNEGSKA come from the germline V gene (reference sequence). CDR3: CSARGTGGRATEAFF. CDR3 nucleotides: TGCAGTGCTAGAGGGACAGGGGGGCGGGCAACTGAAGCTTTCTTT.

This clonotype was detected a few times. V and J are TRBV5-4 and TRBJ2-1, with TRBD2 identical over 8 bases. The V gene's germline CDR1 is SGHNT and CDR2 YYREEE (reference sequence). The V gene end was trimmed by 4 bases and the J gene end by 8 bases; junction bases not matched to a gene: 14. This CDR3 has 16 residues. The CDR3 nucleotides are TGTGCCAGCAGCAAGCCAGCAGGGAGCGGGAGACATGAGCAGTTCTTC. Its protein is CASSKPAGSGRHEQFF.

There are many counts of this clonotype. Written as DNA, the CDR3 is TGTGCCAGCAGTTTTAGTCAGGGGCTGCGTACTGAAGCTTTCTTT. Protein product: CASSFSQGLRTEAFF. The J gene is TRBJ1-1, the V gene TRBV28; tentatively, D is TRBD1 (6 bases). The CDR3 totals 15 residues. V gave up 3 bases and J gave up 5 bases, with 16 bases separating them. Germline lookup yields CDR1 MDHEN and CDR2 SYDVKM. Full variable domain (rest looked up from reference TRBV28 and TRBJ1-1): DVKVTQSSRYLVKRTGEKVFLECVQDMDHENMFWYRQDPGLGLRLIYFSYDVKMKEKGDIPEGYSVSREKKERFSLILESASTNQTSMYLCASSFSQGLRTEAFFGQGTRLTVV.

This chain connects TRBV28 to TRBJ2-7; TRBD1 agrees at 7 bases. Losses at the gene ends were 5 bases for V and 12 bases for J; bases not matched to a gene: 16. Germline lookup yields CDR1 MDHEN and CDR2 SYDVKM. This CDR3 has 14 residues. The CDR3 DNA reads as TGTGCCAGCAGTCTGCCTGGGACAGAGGTCCTTGCGTACTTC. Translating it yields CASSLPGTEVLAYF.

The chain recombines TRBV2 with TRBJ1-1; the D is unclear. This CDR3 contains 9 residues. Germline V gene data show CDR1 as SNHLY and CDR2 as FYNNEI. Trimming removed 11 bases from V and 8 bases from J, with 9 bases in between. The CDR3 loop is CAGPREAFF. The CDR3 DNA reads TGTGCCGGGCCTAGGGAAGCTTTCTTT.

At least ten counts were recorded for this clonotype. The chain combines TRBV7-2 with TRBJ2-5; TRBD1 aligns across 12 bases. Germline CDR1 reads SGHTA; CDR2 reads FQGNSA. V gave up 5 bases and J gave up 5 bases; unmatched junction bases: 3. The CDR3 has 14 amino acids. CDR3 in DNA: TGTGCCAGCAGCCCGGGACAGGGGGCCGAGACCCAGTACTTC. Its translation: CASSPGQGAETQYF.

V is TRBV20-1 and J is TRBJ1-4, with TRBD1 identical over 9 bases. The CDR3 is 16 amino acids. CDR1 is DFQATT, CDR2 SNEGSKA, per germline (reference sequence). The ends lost 1 base at V and 7 bases at J; junction bases unmatched: 10. CDR3 in amino acids: CSARGPGTGRREKLFF. CDR3 sequence (DNA): TGCAGTGCTAGAGGCCCTGGGACAGGGCGACGTGAAAAACTGTTTTTT.